This T cell receptor (beta chain) was found in a study of early T cells in non-severe SARS-CoV-2 infection. On the study more broadly: RNA in bulk from unsorted whole blood was sequenced, and chains were unpaired. Study results and caveats: Private and CD4 specificities were missed by VDJdb matching, which favored anti-spike CD8 responses.

Unique molecular identifiers (one per individual cDNA molecule) were attached. TCRdb reprocessed the 5' RACE reads via MiXCR and lists one record per CDR3 protein. The sample includes approximately 22,000 distinct CDR3 sequences, approximately 5.7% of them seen just once. The CDR3 is 18 amino acids. The germline V gene encodes CDR1 PRHDT and CDR2 FYEKMQ (reference sequence). V lost 5 bases and J lost 7, with 29 bases in between. Many counts were recorded for this clonotype. Its antigen is unknown. This TCR came from an adult who was a healthcare worker with PCR-confirmed SARS-CoV-2 infection or an uninfected control (not recorded which). The rearrangement joins TRBV13 to TRBJ1-1; no firm D call. Here the sequenced sample was whole blood, taken at baseline. The CDR3 coding sequence is TGTGCCAGCAGCCGAGATGTCGGTATGGCTCGGGAGCGAAATGAAGCTTTCTTT. Translated, it gives CASSRDVGMARERNEAFF.